What follows is one T cell receptor (beta chain) and its context. This sample was included in a study of blood T cells in healthy people across ages. About the study: T cells yielded about one barcoded beta molecule per two cells through template switching.

Through a sample-barcoded 5' primer and a J-beta primer mix, a second PCR was run for 7 to 11 cycles. Each CDR3 protein gets one entry after TCRdb re-called the 5' RACE reads with MiXCR. Here the sample spans around 1,600,000 distinct CDR3 sequences, 42% being singletons. The V end was cut by 0 bases, the J end by 11 bases, with 15 bases between. CDR1 and CDR2 from the germline V gene are LGHNA and YSLEER. This CDR3 is 14 amino acids long. The chain uses TRBV4-3 and TRBJ2-3; no clear D. This sequence originates from a woman in her late teens or twenties in good health. Sequenced sample: blood. The CDR3 nucleotides are TGCGCCAGCAGCCAAGATCCCAGGACGATCAAGCAGTATTTT. Residues: CASSQDPRTIKQYF.